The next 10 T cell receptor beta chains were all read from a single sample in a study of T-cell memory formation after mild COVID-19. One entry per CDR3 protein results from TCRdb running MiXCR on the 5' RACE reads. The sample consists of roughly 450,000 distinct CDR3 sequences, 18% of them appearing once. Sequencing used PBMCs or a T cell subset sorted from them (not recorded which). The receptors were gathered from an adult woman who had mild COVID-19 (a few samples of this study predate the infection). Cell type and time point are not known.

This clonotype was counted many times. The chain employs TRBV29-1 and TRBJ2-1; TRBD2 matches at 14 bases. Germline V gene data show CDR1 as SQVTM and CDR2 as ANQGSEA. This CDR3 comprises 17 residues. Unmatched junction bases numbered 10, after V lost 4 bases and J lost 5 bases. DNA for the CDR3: TGCAGCGTTGTTAAGTTGGGGACTAGCGGGGGAAACAATGAGCAGTTCTTC. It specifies CSVVKLGTSGGNNEQFF.

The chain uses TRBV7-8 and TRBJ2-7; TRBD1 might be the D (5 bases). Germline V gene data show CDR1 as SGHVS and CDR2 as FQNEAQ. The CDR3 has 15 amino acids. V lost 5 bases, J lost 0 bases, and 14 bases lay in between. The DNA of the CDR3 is TGTGCCAGCAGCCCCCTCACAGGCGCCTCCTACGAGCAGTACTTC. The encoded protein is CASSPLTGASYEQYF.

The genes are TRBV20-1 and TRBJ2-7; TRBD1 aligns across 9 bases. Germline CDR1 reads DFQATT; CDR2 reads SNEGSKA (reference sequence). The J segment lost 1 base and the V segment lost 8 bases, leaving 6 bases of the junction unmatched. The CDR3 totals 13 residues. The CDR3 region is CSPRQGGSYEQYF. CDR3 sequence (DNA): TGCAGTCCTCGACAGGGGGGGTCCTACGAGCAGTACTTC.

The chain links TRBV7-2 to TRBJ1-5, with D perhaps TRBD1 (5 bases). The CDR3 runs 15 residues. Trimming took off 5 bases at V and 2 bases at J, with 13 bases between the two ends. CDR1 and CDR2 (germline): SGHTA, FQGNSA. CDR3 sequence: CASSKWGGGNQPQHF. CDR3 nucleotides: TGTGCCAGCAGCAAATGGGGGGGTGGCAATCAGCCCCAGCATTTT.

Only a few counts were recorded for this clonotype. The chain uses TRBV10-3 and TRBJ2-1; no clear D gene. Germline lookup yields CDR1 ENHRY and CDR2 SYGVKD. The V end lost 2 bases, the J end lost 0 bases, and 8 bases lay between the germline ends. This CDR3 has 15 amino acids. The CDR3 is CAISETTGSYNEQFF. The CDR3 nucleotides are TGTGCCATCAGTGAGACGACTGGCTCCTACAATGAGCAGTTCTTC.

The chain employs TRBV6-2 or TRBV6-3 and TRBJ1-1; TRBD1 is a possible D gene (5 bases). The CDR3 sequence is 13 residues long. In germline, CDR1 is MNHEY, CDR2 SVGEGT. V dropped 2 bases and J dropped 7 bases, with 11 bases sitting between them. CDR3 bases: TGTGCCAGCAGTTACGGTTGGGGCCGTGAAGCTTTCTTT. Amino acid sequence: CASSYGWGREAFF.

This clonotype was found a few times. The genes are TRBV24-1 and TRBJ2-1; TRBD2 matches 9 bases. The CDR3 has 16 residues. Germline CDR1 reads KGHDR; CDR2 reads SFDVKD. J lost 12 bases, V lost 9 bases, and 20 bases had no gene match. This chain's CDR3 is CATPMSSWASGDVQFF. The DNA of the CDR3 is TGTGCCACCCCAATGAGCTCGTGGGCTAGCGGGGATGTGCAGTTCTTC.

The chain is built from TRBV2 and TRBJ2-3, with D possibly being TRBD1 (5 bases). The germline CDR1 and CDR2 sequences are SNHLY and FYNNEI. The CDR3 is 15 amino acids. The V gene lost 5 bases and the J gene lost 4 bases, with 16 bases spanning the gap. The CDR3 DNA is TGTGCCAGCAGTCTATTAGGGGTTGGTCCAGATACGCAGTATTTT. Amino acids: CASSLLGVGPDTQYF.

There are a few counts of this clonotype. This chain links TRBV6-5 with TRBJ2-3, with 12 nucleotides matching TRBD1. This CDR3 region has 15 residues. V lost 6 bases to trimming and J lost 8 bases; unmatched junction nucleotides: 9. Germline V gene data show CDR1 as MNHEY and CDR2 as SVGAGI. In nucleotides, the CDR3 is TGTGCCAGCAGCTCCGGGACAGGGGGCCATACTACGCAGTATTTT. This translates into CASSSGTGGHTTQYF.

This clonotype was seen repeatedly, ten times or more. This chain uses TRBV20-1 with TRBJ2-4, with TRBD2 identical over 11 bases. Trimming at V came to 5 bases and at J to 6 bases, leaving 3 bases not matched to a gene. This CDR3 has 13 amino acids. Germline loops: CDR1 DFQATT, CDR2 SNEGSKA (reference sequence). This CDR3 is CSALAGGANIQYF. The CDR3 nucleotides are TGCAGTGCTTTAGCGGGAGGGGCAAACATTCAGTACTTC.